The 13 T cell receptor beta chains listed next were all sequenced from one sample in a study of control samples from healthy donors and cancer patients. Method: immunoSEQ multiplex PCR; TCRdb's copy keeps in-frame clones and lacks some. The repertoire includes tens of thousands of clones, 85% to 90% of them detected once, and less than 8.5% sits in the top ten. The sample comprised blood. Receptors were obtained from a woman aged 55-69 years in good health.

The chain joins TRBV13 to TRBJ1-4, with 7 nucleotides matching TRBD1. J lost 7 bases, V lost 2 bases, and 10 bases had no gene match. CDR3 size: 16 residues. Germline V gene lookup returns CDR1 PRHDT and CDR2 FYEKMQ (reference sequence). CDR3 loop: CASSLTVGRGSEKLFF. The DNA of the CDR3 is TGTGCCAGCAGCTTAACTGTAGGCAGGGGGAGTGAAAAACTGTTTTTT.

This chain uses TRBV29-1 with TRBJ2-3; 14 nucleotides agree with TRBD2. V gave up 7 bases and J gave up 1 base; unmatched junction bases: 7. The CDR3 loop spans 16 amino acids. Germline V gene lookup returns CDR1 SQVTM and CDR2 ANQGSEA. The CDR3 DNA reads as TGCAGCGGGAGGGGACTAGCGGGAGAGGGCACAGATACGCAGTATTTT. As protein: CSGRGLAGEGTDTQYF.

V is TRBV29-1 and J is TRBJ2-5, with 7 nucleotides matching TRBD1. Germline V lookup: CDR1 SQVTM, CDR2 ANQGSEA. With V trimmed by 4 bases and J by 7 bases, 15 bases remained unmatched. The CDR3 loop spans 15 amino acids. This CDR3 reads CSVVTTTQGLGTQYF. DNA for the CDR3: TGCAGCGTTGTTACAACCACACAGGGGTTGGGGACCCAGTACTTC.

The rearrangement joins TRBV12-5 to TRBJ1-5; D remains ambiguous. Trimming shortened V by 6 bases and J by 10 bases, and 16 bases separated the two germline ends. The length of the CDR3 is 13 residues. Per the germline V gene, CDR1 is LGHNT and CDR2 is FRNRAP. The CDR3 coding sequence is TGTGCTAGTGGCCGCCAAATCATCGAACCCCAGCATTTT. It codes for CASGRQIIEPQHF.

The chain combines TRBV30 with TRBJ1-6; D call uncertain. The V end was cut by 8 bases, the J end by 8 bases, with 10 bases between. Germline CDR1 is GTSNPN and CDR2 is SVGIG (reference sequence). The CDR3 has 11 amino acids. The CDR3 region is CATDGYSPLHF. CDR3 nucleotide sequence: TGTGCCACGGACGGCTATTCACCCCTCCACTTT.

The table lists this clone with a few counts. The chain is built from TRBV5-1 and TRBJ2-6; D remains unclear. Germline CDR1 reads SGHRS; CDR2 reads YFSETQ. Trimming shortened V by 0 bases and J by 0 bases, and 7 bases separated the two germline ends. This CDR3 has 16 residues. This CDR3 reads CASSLGGSSGANVLTF. CDR3 sequence (DNA): TGCGCCAGCAGCTTGGGTGGCAGCTCTGGGGCCAACGTCCTGACTTTC.

The J gene is TRBJ2-2, the V gene TRBV4-1; D unclear. Germline CDR1 reads MGHRA; CDR2 reads YSYEKL. The CDR3 totals 15 residues. Trimming took off 3 bases at V and 4 bases at J, with 12 bases between the two ends. The CDR3: CASSQGMGGTGELFF. CDR3 bases: TGCGCCAGCAGCCAGGGGATGGGCGGCACCGGGGAGCTGTTTTTT.

CDR3 nucleotide sequence: TGTGCCAGCAGACAGACTAGCGGGAGGACTTCACTCGGGGAGCTGTTTTTT. This gives the protein CASRQTSGRTSLGELFF. The chain has TRBV28 and TRBJ2-2; TRBD2 aligns across 13 bases. This CDR3 has 17 amino acids. The V and J ends lost 6 bases and 7 bases, in that order; junction bases with no gene match: 11. The germline V gene encodes CDR1 MDHEN and CDR2 SYDVKM.

The chain has TRBV7-9 and TRBJ1-5; 10 positions match TRBD1. Germline values: CDR1 SEHNR, CDR2 FQNEAQ (reference sequence). The V segment lost 5 bases and the J segment 7 bases; nucleotides outside the gene matches: 11. The CDR3 consists of 16 residues. CDR3 bases: TGTGCCAGCAGCCCCATGGGCGACAGGGGGCTGCAGCCCCAGCATTTT. It translates to CASSPMGDRGLQPQHF.

This clone has a single count. The chain has TRBV6-1 and TRBJ1-6; tentative D call: TRBD1 (6 bases). V was shortened by 0 bases and J by 0 bases, with 9 bases between the two germline ends. The CDR3 covers 17 residues. The germline CDR1 and CDR2 sequences are MNHNS and SASEGT. The CDR3 sequence: CASSEARGSSYNSPLHF. The CDR3, as DNA: TGTGCCAGCAGTGAAGCGAGGGGGAGCTCCTATAATTCACCCCTCCACTTT.

The V call is TRBV6-1, the J call TRBJ1-6; 8 bases line up with TRBD1. This CDR3 region has 14 residues. After removal of 3 bases from V and 10 bases from J, the junction contained 5 bases not matched to a gene. Per the germline V gene, CDR1 is MNHNS and CDR2 is SASEGT. The CDR3 DNA reads as TGTGCCAGCAGTGACAGGGGGCGAGACTCACCCCTCCACTTT. Its translation is CASSDRGRDSPLHF.

The rearrangement uses TRBV18 and TRBJ2-5; the D gene is possibly TRBD1 (7 bases). The CDR3 is 14 amino acids. Trimming removed 3 bases at V and 5 bases at J, with 13 bases between. CDR1 and CDR2 (germline): KGHSH, LQKENI. CDR3 in amino acids: CASSPLAGGETQYF. Here the CDR3 DNA reads TGTGCCAGCTCACCCCTAGCAGGGGGGGAGACCCAGTACTTC. Full variable domain (remainder filled in from reference TRBV18 and TRBJ2-5): NAGVMQNPRHLVRRRGQEARLRCSPMKGHSHVYWYRQLPEEGLKFMVYLQKENIIDESGMPKERFSAEFPKEGPSILRIQQVVRGDSAAYFCASSPLAGGETQYFGPGTRLLVL.

The chain uses TRBV6-5 and TRBJ2-5; D unresolved. The CDR3 sequence is 11 residues long. The V and J ends lost 7 bases and 5 bases respectively, with 8 bases between them. Germline V gives CDR1 MNHEY, CDR2 SVGAGI. In DNA form, the CDR3 reads TGTGCCAGCACTTTGGAGGAGACCCAGTACTTC. Encoded protein: CASTLEETQYF.